This T cell receptor (beta chain) was captured by sequencing in a study of blood T cell repertoires in COVID-19. Background on the study: COVID-19 samples from acute and convalescent phases originated in the United States, Italy and Spain. T cells, B-cell-depleted T cells, or PBMCs supplied cDNA or gDNA.

Participants had their cohort set by participant-reported clinical history. This clone was detected only a few times. Germline CDR1 LNHNV, CDR2 YYDKDF (reference sequence). CDR3 length: 14 residues. V was pared by 2 bases and J by 2 bases, with 9 bases between. Assay: immunoSEQ multiplex PCR; the TCRdb copy retains only in-frame clones and omits some. The table has about 260,000 clones, around 89% seen once. This clonotype was obtained from a woman in her forties or fifties who had recovered from COVID-19. The sequenced material came from PBMCs or T cells enriched from blood (not recorded which). The V gene is TRBV15, the J gene TRBJ1-2, with D perhaps matching TRBD1 (6 bases). The CDR3 region is CATSRQDRNYGYTF. CDR3 nucleotide sequence: TGTGCCACCAGCAGACAGGACAGAAACTATGGCTACACCTTC.